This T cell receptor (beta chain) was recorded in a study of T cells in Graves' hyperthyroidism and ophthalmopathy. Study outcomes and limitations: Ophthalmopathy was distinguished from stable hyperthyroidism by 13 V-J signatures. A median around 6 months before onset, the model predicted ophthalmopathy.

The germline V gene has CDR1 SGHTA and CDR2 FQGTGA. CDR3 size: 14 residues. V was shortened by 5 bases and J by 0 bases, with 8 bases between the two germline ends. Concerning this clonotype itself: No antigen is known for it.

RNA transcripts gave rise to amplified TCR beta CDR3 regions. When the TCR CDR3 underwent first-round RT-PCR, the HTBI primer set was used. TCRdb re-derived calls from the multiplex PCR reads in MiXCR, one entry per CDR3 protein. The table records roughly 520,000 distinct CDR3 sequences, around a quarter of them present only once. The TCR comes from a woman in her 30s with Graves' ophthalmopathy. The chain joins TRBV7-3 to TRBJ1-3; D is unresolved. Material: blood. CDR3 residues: CASSPGLSGNTIYF. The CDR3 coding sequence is TGTGCCAGCAGCCCAGGACTCTCTGGAAACACCATATATTTT.